What follows is one T cell receptor (beta chain) and its context. Libraries were prepared by immunoSEQ multiplex PCR; TCRdb keeps only in-frame clonotypes and omits some of them. In the table there are 40,000 to 45,000 clones, approximately 92% of which are singletons. Germline V gene data show CDR1 as DFQATT and CDR2 as SNEGSKA (reference sequence). The CDR3 sequence is 11 residues long. V was shortened by 3 bases and J by 3 bases, with 6 bases between the two germline ends. This record comes from a study of T cell changes during pregnancy in multiple sclerosis. Sequenced input: peripheral blood. This chain connects TRBV20-1 to TRBJ2-7; D unresolved. The sequence came from a female donor with multiple sclerosis, enrolled in a pregnancy study. CDR3 coding DNA: TGCAGTGCTAGGTCCTACTACGAGCAGTACTTC. Translating it yields CSARSYYEQYF.